This passage covers 22 T cell receptor beta chains from one sample sequenced in a study of CD8 T cells in ankylosing spondylitis. TCRdb re-analysed the 5' RACE reads in MiXCR, keeping a single row per CDR3 protein. The sample holds 200,000 to 300,000 distinct CDR3 sequences; approximately 8.4% are singletons and the top ten take around 4.9%. Sequenced input: blood, either unsorted or a sorted T cell fraction (not recorded which). Receptors originate from a female donor with ankylosing spondylitis or in good health (not recorded which).

This clonotype was seen ten or more times. The J gene is TRBJ2-3, the V gene TRBV10-3, with 10 positions matching TRBD2. Germline CDR1 and CDR2: ENHRY and SYGVKD. V was pared by 2 bases and J by 1 base, with 6 bases of the junction left unmatched. The CDR3 contains 17 residues. The CDR3 here is CAISEDLAGVGTDTQYF. The DNA for the CDR3 is TGTGCCATCAGTGAGGACCTAGCGGGAGTCGGCACAGATACGCAGTATTTT.

The chain combines TRBV20-1 with TRBJ2-7; 10 bases line up with TRBD2. The CDR3 is 15 residues long. Germline V gene data show CDR1 as DFQATT and CDR2 as SNEGSKA (reference sequence). J gave up 5 bases and V 0 bases, and 7 bases lay outside the gene matches. The CDR3 region has the DNA TGCAGTGCTAGAGATGAAGGGACTAGCGTCCACGAGCAGTACTTC. This encodes CSARDEGTSVHEQYF.

This clonotype was counted at least ten times. V and J are TRBV28 and TRBJ2-7; possibly TRBD1 for D (6 bases). V was cut by 2 bases and J by 0 bases, with 11 bases left in between. In germline, CDR1 is MDHEN, CDR2 SYDVKM. CDR3 size: 15 residues. Written as DNA, the CDR3 is TGTGCCAGCAGTTTAAGGGGGAGCGTCTCCTACGAGCAGTACTTC. This codes for CASSLRGSVSYEQYF.

This clonotype has more than one count but fewer than ten. V and J are TRBV29-1 and TRBJ2-1, with 9 bases identical to TRBD2. The germline CDR1 and CDR2 sequences are SQVTM and ANQGSEA. There are 16 residues in the CDR3. With 0 bases clipped from V and 5 bases from J, the junction kept 8 bases outside the gene matches. The CDR3 loop is CSVEDVLAGIHNEQFF. The CDR3 nucleotides read TGCAGCGTTGAAGATGTGCTAGCGGGGATTCACAATGAGCAGTTCTTC.

This clonotype was observed many times. The chain couples TRBV9 to TRBJ2-3, with TRBD2 identical over 7 bases. Germline V gene lookup returns CDR1 SGDLS and CDR2 YYNGEE. Unmatched junction bases numbered 2, after V lost 0 bases and J lost 1 base. This CDR3 contains 15 residues. For the CDR3, the DNA is TGTGCCAGCAGCGTAGCTGGGGGGGGCACAGATACGCAGTATTTT. Protein product: CASSVAGGGTDTQYF.

On this clonotype itself: A much larger clone lies a single base off, so this may be a read error. V is TRBV7-8 and J is TRBJ2-1; unclear D gene. In germline, CDR1 is SGHVS, CDR2 FQNEAQ. This CDR3 region has 13 residues. V was clipped by 4 bases and J by 9 bases, with 13 bases between them. CDR3 protein: CASSSYRETEQFF. The CDR3 DNA reads as TGTGCCAGCAGCTCCTACCGAGAGACTGAGCAGTTCTTC.

This clonotype was detected ten times or more. The chain has TRBV6-5 and TRBJ2-7, with 8 positions matching TRBD1. Germline V gene data show CDR1 as MNHEY and CDR2 as SVGAGI. V lost 6 bases, J lost 3 bases, and 10 bases stayed unmatched. This CDR3 comprises 15 residues. In nucleotides, the CDR3 is TGTGCCAGCAGCTCCTCCGGGACAGGCCTCTACGAGCAGTACTTC. As protein: CASSSSGTGLYEQYF.

This clonotype occurred many times. The chain is built from TRBV20-1 and TRBJ1-3; D uncertain. With 5 bases removed from V and 3 bases from J, the gap between germline ends came to 17 bases. Germline values: CDR1 DFQATT, CDR2 SNEGSKA (reference sequence). The CDR3 is made up of 15 amino acids. CDR3 sequence: CSALAAMSGGNTIYF. CDR3 bases: TGCAGTGCTCTAGCTGCAATGTCAGGTGGAAACACCATATATTTT.

The sample holds a few counts of this clonotype. V is TRBV20-1 and J is TRBJ2-3; 11 bases align to TRBD2. In germline, CDR1 is DFQATT, CDR2 SNEGSKA (reference sequence). V trimming: 4 bases; J trimming: 5 bases; junction bases outside the gene matches: 11. This CDR3 comprises 16 residues. The DNA for the CDR3 is TGCAGTGCTAATTCAATAGCGGGAGGGCCGGAAGATACGCAGTATTTT. Encoded protein: CSANSIAGGPEDTQYF.

This clonotype was seen repeatedly, ten times or more. This sequence joins TRBV27 and TRBJ1-5; 8 bases align to TRBD1. Per the germline V gene, CDR1 is MNHEY and CDR2 is SMNVEV (reference sequence). The V gene end was trimmed by 5 bases and the J gene end by 1 base; junction bases not matched to a gene: 4. This CDR3 contains 15 residues. The CDR3 region is CASSPDRGSNQPQHF. CDR3 bases: TGTGCCAGCAGTCCCGACAGGGGCAGCAATCAGCCCCAGCATTTT.

This clonotype was recorded many times. The rearrangement links TRBV29-1 to TRBJ2-7, with D unclear. Between the trimmed V and J ends, which lost 5 bases and 3 bases, there was a span of 8 bases. This CDR3 spans 11 amino acids. CDR1 is SQVTM, CDR2 ANQGSEA, per germline. CDR3 residues: CSVFHNYEQYF. Written as DNA, the CDR3 is TGCAGCGTTTTCCACAACTACGAGCAGTACTTC.

This clonotype was detected ten times or more. This chain connects TRBV7-3 to TRBJ2-3; 9 bases line up with TRBD1. V dropped 3 bases and J dropped 3; count of bases not matched to a gene: 1. Germline loops: CDR1 SGHTA, CDR2 FQGTGA. This CDR3 has 14 amino acids. The CDR3 DNA is TGTGCCAGCAGCTTCGACAGGGGGACAGATACGCAGTATTTT. The encoded protein is CASSFDRGTDTQYF.

J is TRBJ1-1 and V is TRBV19; no definite D call. The CDR3 runs to 14 residues. Between the trimmed V and J ends, which lost 3 bases and 1 base, there was a span of 9 bases. Per the germline V gene, CDR1 is LNHDA and CDR2 is SQIVND (reference sequence). The CDR3 is CASSIGGSNTEAFF. The CDR3 coding sequence is TGTGCCAGTAGTATCGGCGGATCGAACACTGAAGCTTTCTTT.

This clonotype was observed many times. This sequence joins TRBV9 and TRBJ1-6; 7 bases map to TRBD1. This CDR3 has 15 amino acids. Germline V gene sequence: CDR1 SGDLS, CDR2 YYNGEE. Germline trimming cut 3 bases from V and 7 bases from J; bases unmatched to any gene: 7. The CDR3 region has the DNA TGTGCCAGCAGCGCCGGGACAGCCAACAATTCACCCCTCCACTTT. It encodes CASSAGTANNSPLHF.

This clonotype has at least ten counts. The chain joins TRBV18 to TRBJ2-5, with 8 bases aligning to TRBD1. After removal of 3 bases from V and 5 bases from J, the junction contained 8 bases not matched to a gene. Germline V lookup: CDR1 KGHSH, CDR2 LQKENI. This CDR3 has 15 amino acids. The CDR3: CASSPGQVSQETQYF. CDR3 nucleotide sequence: TGTGCCAGCTCACCGGGACAGGTCTCCCAGGAGACCCAGTACTTC.

Concerning this clonotype: With a much larger clone just one base away, this may be a read error. This chain connects TRBV6-2 or TRBV6-3 to TRBJ2-7; 7 bases are shared with TRBD2. This CDR3 has 16 amino acids. CDR1 and CDR2 (germline): MNHEY, SVGEGT. V gave up 8 bases and J gave up 3 bases; unmatched junction bases: 16. Here the CDR3 reads CASYGPGGEQIYEQYF. The CDR3 DNA follows: TGTGCCAGCTACGGCCCTGGGGGGGAGCAAATCTACGAGCAGTACTTC.

This clonotype was recorded at least ten times. The rearrangement joins TRBV4-2 to TRBJ1-5; tentatively, D is TRBD1 (6 bases). Germline V CDR1 and CDR2: LGHNA, YNFKEQ. This CDR3 is built from 15 residues. The ends were cut back, 3 bases at V and 4 bases at J, with 13 bases in the middle. CDR3 nucleotide sequence: TGTGCCAGCAGCCAGACGGCAGGGGCGAATCAGCCCCAGCATTTT. This encodes CASSQTAGANQPQHF.

For this clonotype: Mismatch with germline at one junction end may stem from a read error. V is TRBV13 and J is TRBJ2-3, with D possibly being TRBD1 or TRBD2 (5 bases each). The CDR3 covers 13 residues. Germline loops: CDR1 PRHDT, CDR2 FYEKMQ (reference sequence). The CDR3 here is CASSHRGTDTQYF. CDR3 sequence (DNA): TGTGCCAGCAGCCACCGGGGCACTGATACGCAGTATTTT.

This clonotype was detected ten times or more. The genes are TRBV20-1 and TRBJ2-1; TRBD2 agrees at 9 bases. CDR3 length: 19 amino acids. Germline CDR1 DFQATT, CDR2 SNEGSKA (reference sequence). V dropped 0 bases and J dropped 1; count of bases not matched to a gene: 13. The CDR3 is CSARDRFSGSLPSYNEQFF. CDR3 bases: TGCAGTGCTAGAGACAGGTTTAGCGGGAGTCTCCCATCCTACAATGAGCAGTTCTTC.

This clonotype was picked up many times. The V call is TRBV10-3, the J call TRBJ2-3; the match to TRBD2 covers 7 bases. Looked up from germline, CDR1 is ENHRY and CDR2 is SYGVKD. The trim removed 5 bases at V and 2 bases at J, leaving 7 bases unmatched. The CDR3 extends over 15 amino acids. For the CDR3, the DNA is TGTGCCATCAGTCACTCTAGCGGATCCACAGATACGCAGTATTTT. Its protein is CAISHSSGSTDTQYF.

This chain uses TRBV29-1 with TRBJ2-1; 8 bases map to TRBD2. Per germline, CDR1 SQVTM and CDR2 ANQGSEA. This CDR3 contains 15 residues. The J segment lost 4 bases and the V segment lost 2 bases, leaving 7 bases of the junction unmatched. CDR3 sequence (DNA): TGCAGCGTTGAACCAGCGGGAGCCAATTACAATGAGCAGTTCTTC. This encodes CSVEPAGANYNEQFF.

The table lists this clonotype with many counts. The V and J genes are TRBV24-1 and TRBJ2-1; 8 bases match TRBD2. V lost 9 bases to trimming and J lost 4 bases; unmatched junction nucleotides: 4. This CDR3 is 13 amino acids long. Germline assignment: CDR1 KGHDR and CDR2 SFDVKD. DNA of the CDR3: TGTGCCACCTTAGCGGGACTGTACAATGAGCAGTTCTTC. It encodes CATLAGLYNEQFF.